The source of this TCR beta chain is a study of response to subunit inactivated influenza vaccine. Study-level results: Authors suggested seasonal influenza vaccinations each recruit few new T cells.

The germline V gene encodes CDR1 SGHTA and CDR2 FQGNSA. V gave up 5 bases and J gave up 5 bases; unmatched junction bases: 15. This CDR3 comprises 16 residues. TCRdb itself ran the RT-PCR reads through MiXCR, one entry per CDR3 protein. The table lists about 520,000 distinct CDR3 sequences, roughly 27% of them singletons, with under 2.5% in the top ten. Comments on this clonotype: The antigen is not known.

The chain uses TRBV7-2 and TRBJ2-7; the match to TRBD2 covers 7 bases. This sequence was found in a middle-aged man who received an inactivated influenza vaccine. The input for sequencing was CD4+ T cells sorted from PBMCs, taken roughly 5 days after vaccination. The CDR3 DNA follows: TGTGCCAGCAGCCTCCTAGGGAGGGGTAAGTCCGACGAGCAGTACTTC. Its translation is CASSLLGRGKSDEQYF.